This paragraph covers one TCR beta chain sequence. The CDR3 extends over 16 amino acids. Looked up from germline, CDR1 is SGHAT and CDR2 is FQNNGV. V was clipped by 5 bases and J by 3 bases, with 18 bases between them. TCRdb keeps only in-frame clones here, not all; method: immunoSEQ multiplex PCR. The table has about 1.5 million clones, roughly 96% seen once. This record comes from a study of shared clonotypes between healthy human individuals. The sequencing sample was made of naive CD4+ T cells sorted from blood. As for subset: CD45RA+ positively selected. V usage is TRBV11-2 and J usage is TRBJ2-3; tentatively, D is TRBD1 or TRBD2 (5 bases each). The sequence came from a man aged 25-40 years in good health. The CDR3 loop is CASSLPGTPLTDTQYF. DNA for the CDR3: TGTGCCAGCAGCCTTCCAGGGACCCCCTTAACAGATACGCAGTATTTT.